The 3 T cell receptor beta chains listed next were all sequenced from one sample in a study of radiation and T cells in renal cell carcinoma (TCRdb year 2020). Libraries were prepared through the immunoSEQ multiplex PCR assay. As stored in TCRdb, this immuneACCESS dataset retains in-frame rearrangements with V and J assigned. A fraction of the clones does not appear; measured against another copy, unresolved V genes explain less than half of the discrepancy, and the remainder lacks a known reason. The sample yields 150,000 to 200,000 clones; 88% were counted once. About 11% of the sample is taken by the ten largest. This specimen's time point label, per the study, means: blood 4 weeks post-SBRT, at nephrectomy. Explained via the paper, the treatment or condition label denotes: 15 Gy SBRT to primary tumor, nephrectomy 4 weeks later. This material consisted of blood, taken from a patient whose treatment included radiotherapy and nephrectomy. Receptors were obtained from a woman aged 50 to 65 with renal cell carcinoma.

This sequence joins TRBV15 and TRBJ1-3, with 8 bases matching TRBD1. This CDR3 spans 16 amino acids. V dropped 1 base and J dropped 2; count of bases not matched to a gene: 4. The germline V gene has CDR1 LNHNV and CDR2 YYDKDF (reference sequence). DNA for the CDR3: TGTGCCACCAGCAGAGCTCGGACAGGGACTGGAAACACCATATATTTT. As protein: CATSRARTGTGNTIYF.

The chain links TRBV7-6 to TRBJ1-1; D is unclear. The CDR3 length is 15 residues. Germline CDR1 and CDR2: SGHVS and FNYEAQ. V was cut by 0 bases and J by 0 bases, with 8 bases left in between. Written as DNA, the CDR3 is TGTGCCAGCAGCTTAGCAGGAGGAATGAACACTGAAGCTTTCTTT. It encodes CASSLAGGMNTEAFF.

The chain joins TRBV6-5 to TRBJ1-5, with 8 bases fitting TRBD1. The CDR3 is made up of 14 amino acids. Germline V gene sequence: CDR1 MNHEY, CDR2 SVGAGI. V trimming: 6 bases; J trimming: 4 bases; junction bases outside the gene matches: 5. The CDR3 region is CASRKTGGNQPQHF. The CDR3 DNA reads TGTGCCAGCAGAAAAACAGGGGGGAATCAGCCCCAGCATTTT.